The 16 T cell receptor beta chains reported below all come from one sample, sequenced in a study of T cell repertoires in cytomegalovirus infection. These receptors have no known antigen. TCRdb re-analysed the reads in MiXCR, keeping a single row per CDR3 protein. The data show hundreds of thousands of distinct CDR3 sequences, with roughly 30% seen just once and 13% held by the top ten. Sequenced material: cultured CD8+ T cells from PBMCs, taken from culture after CMV antigen stimulation. The receptor set was obtained from a human donor in good health (CMV status not recorded). Some clones in this sample may be carry-over from other donors' samples.

The CDR3 nucleotides read TGCGCCACTACTACCCTTGCGGGGGGCCCTCAAGAGACCCAGTACTTC. This sequence encodes CATTTLAGGPQETQYF. The chain uses TRBV5-1 and TRBJ2-5; 8 nucleotides agree with TRBD2. The V segment lost 9 bases and the J segment 2 bases; nucleotides outside the gene matches: 15. CDR3 size: 16 residues. Germline lookup yields CDR1 SGHRS and CDR2 YFSETQ.

For this clonotype: Just one base apart from a much larger clone, this may be a read error. V gene TRBV12-3 or TRBV12-4 combines with J gene TRBJ2-1; no firm D call. CDR3 length: 13 residues. The ends were cut back, 8 bases at V and 7 bases at J, with 15 bases in the middle. CDR3 in DNA: TGTGCCAGCGCAAACCGAGGCCGGAATGAGCAGTTCTTC. Amino acid sequence: CASANRGRNEQFF.

V gene TRBV5-5 combines with J gene TRBJ1-2; D uncertain. V lost 2 bases, J lost 8 bases, and 13 bases lay in between. CDR3 length: 13 amino acids. Germline CDR1 and CDR2: SGHKS and YYEKEE (reference sequence). CDR3 amino acids: CASSLTDLRGYTF. The CDR3 nucleotides are TGTGCCAGCAGCTTAACGGATTTGCGCGGCTACACCTTC.

The chain recombines TRBV19 with TRBJ2-5; D may be TRBD1 or TRBD2 (5 bases each). Trimming cost V 8 bases and J 1 base, with 17 bases left between them. CDR3 size: 15 residues. CDR1 and CDR2 from the germline V gene are LNHDA and SQIVND (reference sequence). CDR3 DNA: TGTGCCAGTTTGAGGGACGTCGGATCCCAAGAGACCCAGTACTTC. It yields the protein CASLRDVGSQETQYF.

The chain is built from TRBV6-2 or TRBV6-3 and TRBJ2-2, with 13 bases lining up with TRBD2. The CDR3 is 17 amino acids. V shed 5 bases and J 5 bases; nucleotides not matched to a gene: 8. In germline, CDR1 is MNHEY, CDR2 SVGEGT. The CDR3 DNA reads TGTGCCAGCAGTCCCCGACTAGCGGGGGGCTGGACCGGGGAGCTGTTTTTT. Its translation is CASSPRLAGGWTGELFF.

The sample holds a few counts of this clonotype. V gene TRBV6-6 combines with J gene TRBJ2-2, with 8 bases matching TRBD1. The CDR3 extends over 19 amino acids. Per the germline V gene, CDR1 is MNHNY and CDR2 is SVGAGI (reference sequence). The ends lost 2 bases at V and 4 bases at J; junction bases unmatched: 15. The CDR3 DNA reads TGTGCCAGCAGTTACCCCCCCGCGGCCTGGACAGGGACCACCGGGGAGCTGTTTTTT. Translated: CASSYPPAAWTGTTGELFF.

This clonotype was seen more than once but under ten times. The V gene is TRBV5-4, the J gene TRBJ2-3; a weak D match, TRBD1 (6 bases). This CDR3 has 15 amino acids. The germline V gene has CDR1 SGHNT and CDR2 YYREEE (reference sequence). Trimming shortened V by 0 bases and J by 1 base, and 9 bases separated the two germline ends. CDR3 protein: CASSLAAGGTDTQYF. The CDR3 DNA reads as TGTGCCAGCAGCTTGGCCGCAGGGGGCACAGATACGCAGTATTTT.

V and J are TRBV6-1 and TRBJ2-7, with 9 nucleotides matching TRBD2. Looked up from germline, CDR1 is MNHNS and CDR2 is SASEGT. The V gene end was trimmed by 1 base and the J gene end by 0 bases; junction bases not matched to a gene: 4. The CDR3 sequence is 16 residues long. The CDR3, as DNA: TGTGCCAGCAGTGAAGGGCTAGCGGGGAGCTCCTACGAGCAGTACTTC. Amino acid sequence: CASSEGLAGSSYEQYF.

This clonotype was detected only once. V usage is TRBV19 and J usage is TRBJ2-3; tentatively, D is TRBD2 (6 bases). Germline V gene sequence: CDR1 LNHDA, CDR2 SQIVND (reference sequence). The CDR3 runs to 15 residues. Deletions cut 8 bases from V and 1 base from J, with 16 bases between. The CDR3 DNA sequence: TGTGCCAGTCGCCTAAGGGACTCTCGCACAGATACGCAGTATTTT. This gives the protein CASRLRDSRTDTQYF.

This chain joins TRBV19 and TRBJ1-1, with D hard to call. The CDR3 contains 13 residues. Deletions cut 7 bases from V and 2 bases from J, with 11 bases between. Germline CDR1 LNHDA, CDR2 SQIVND (reference sequence). This CDR3 is CASKFWGNTEAFF. CDR3 nucleotide sequence: TGTGCCAGTAAGTTTTGGGGAAACACTGAAGCTTTCTTT.

This chain uses TRBV15 with TRBJ2-1; D is unresolved. V lost 0 bases and J 6 bases, leaving 6 bases between the germline ends. The CDR3 has 13 amino acids. Germline CDR1 LNHNV, CDR2 YYDKDF (reference sequence). As DNA, the CDR3 is TGTGCCACCAGCAGAGATCTCATCAATGAGCAGTTCTTC. Protein: CATSRDLINEQFF.

This clonotype has only a few counts. For the CDR3, the DNA is TGTGCCAGCAGTTACCACCTATTGGGGGCTGATGGCAACACTGAAGCTTTCTTT. As protein: CASSYHLLGADGNTEAFF. The chain combines TRBV6-6 with TRBJ1-1; a possible D gene is TRBD1 (6 bases). The germline V gene has CDR1 MNHNY and CDR2 SVGAGI (reference sequence). V gave up 2 bases and J gave up 2 bases, with 21 bases separating them. The CDR3 contains 18 residues.

The chain combines TRBV29-1 with TRBJ2-2, with D perhaps assigned TRBD1 or TRBD2 (5 bases each). Germline V gene sequence: CDR1 SQVTM, CDR2 ANQGSEA. This CDR3 spans 12 amino acids. V was pared by 6 bases and J by 6 bases, with 11 bases between. Written as DNA, the CDR3 is TGCAGCGTGGTCCTGGGGGCCGGGGAGCTGTTTTTT. It codes for CSVVLGAGELFF.

This clonotype was recorded a few times. The chain is built from TRBV20-1 and TRBJ1-6, with a weak D call TRBD1 (6 bases). CDR3 size: 17 residues. Germline CDR1 reads DFQATT; CDR2 reads SNEGSKA (reference sequence). The germline V and J ends were trimmed by 1 base and 3 bases, with 16 bases remaining between them. CDR3 amino acids: CSARGYRQANYNSPLHF. The CDR3 nucleotides are TGCAGTGCTAGAGGATACCGACAGGCTAACTATAATTCACCCCTCCACTTT.

Note on this clonotype: This may be a read error, as it is one base from a much larger clone. V usage is TRBV7-2 and J usage is TRBJ1-4; 8 bases line up with TRBD1. Germline V gene data show CDR1 as SGHTA and CDR2 as FQGNSA. CDR3 length: 17 amino acids. CDR3 in amino acids: CASSLGGPRTGKENLFF. The CDR3 bases are TGTGCCAGCAGCTTAGGGGGGCCCCGGACAGGGAAGGAAAACCTGTTTTTT. Full variable domain (rest looked up from reference TRBV7-2 and TRBJ1-4): GAGVSQSPSNKVTEKGKDVELRCDPISGHTALYWYRQSLGQGLEFLIYFQGNSAPDKSGLPSDRFSAERTGGSVSTLTIQRTQQEDSAVYLCASSLGGPRTGKENLFFGSGTQLSVL.

This clonotype appeared a single time. V and J are TRBV6-8 and TRBJ2-1; possibly TRBD2 for D (5 bases). Trimming pared 4 bases from V and 4 bases from J, leaving 11 bases between. Germline lookup yields CDR1 MNHGY and CDR2 SAAAGT. The CDR3 spans 14 residues. The CDR3 nucleotides are TGTGCCAGCAGTTCCGGGATTGTATACAATGAGCAGTTCTTC. Its translation: CASSSGIVYNEQFF.